Listed below are T cell receptor beta chains from one sample, sequenced in a study of chemoradiotherapy in HPV16-positive cancers. Measured with immunoSEQ multiplex PCR; TCRdb has only the in-frame clones, and not every one. This sample carries more than 1,500 clones, more than 75% of them seen once, and the ten largest clones take about an eighth. Material: tumor tissue, obtained from a patient who underwent chemoradiotherapy. The source of these receptors is a human donor with HPV-associated anogenital cancer. The CDR3 runs from the conserved cysteine through the conserved F or W. A D gene is named only where the DNA matches it firmly. Clone size is given for some rows only: seen once, a few or many times, or a class if the clone is expanded.

d_gene	abundance	v_gene	j_gene	CDR3aa	CDR3nt
.	.	TRBV5-6	TRBJ1-1	CASSFRRMNTEAFF	TGTGCCAGCAGCTTCCGGCGCATGAACACTGAAGCTTTCTTT
TRBD2	.	TRBV6-1	TRBJ2-1	CASSWGGGVNNEQFF	TGTGCCAGCAGTTGGGGCGGGGGAGTAAACAATGAGCAGTTCTTC
.	few	TRBV6-5	TRBJ2-7	CASSYSPRQYYEQYF	TGTGCCAGCAGTTACTCTCCTAGACAATACTACGAGCAGTACTTC
.	.	TRBV5-4	TRBJ1-3	CASSLGGNTIYF	TGTGCCAGCAGCTTGGGGGGAAACACCATATATTTT
.	.	TRBV5-6	TRBJ1-1	CASSLVRAILDTEAFF	TGTGCCAGCAGCTTGGTCAGGGCCATATTGGACACTGAAGCTTTCTTT
.	.	TRBV2	TRBJ1-4	CASRAHGAVSEKLFF	TGTGCCAGCAGGGCCCACGGGGCGGTGTCTGAAAAACTGTTTTTT
.	.	TRBV14	TRBJ2-7	CASSQVPLYEQYF	TGTGCCAGCAGCCAAGTTCCTCTATACGAGCAGTACTTC
.	hyperexpanded	TRBV27	TRBJ1-1	CASSLSLASEAFF	TGTGCCAGCAGTTTATCGTTGGCCAGTGAAGCTTTCTTT
.	few	TRBV5-6	TRBJ1-3	CASSFTGTAGNTIYF	TGTGCCAGCAGCTTTACAGGGACGGCTGGAAACACCATATATTTT
.	few	TRBV6-1	TRBJ1-1	CASSDTPIRANTEAFF	TGTGCCAGCAGTGATACTCCAATCCGGGCAAACACTGAAGCTTTCTTT
.	.	TRBV29-1	TRBJ1-2	CSVGRVGNGYTF	TGCAGCGTTGGAAGGGTAGGAAATGGCTACACCTTC
TRBD1	.	TRBV4-3	TRBJ1-2	CASSRPGQGAEGYTF	TGCGCCAGCAGCCGGCCGGGACAGGGGGCGGAGGGCTACACCTTC
TRBD2	.	TRBV11-2	TRBJ2-5	CASSGGTSGVETQYF	TGTGCCAGCAGCGGCGGGACTAGCGGGGTAGAGACCCAGTACTTC
TRBD1	.	TRBV19	TRBJ1-2	CASTADRRYYGYTF	TGTGCCAGTACTGCGGACAGGCGCTACTATGGCTACACCTTC
TRBD2	.	TRBV7-2	TRBJ2-7	CASSLASGSNIFYEQYF	TGTGCCAGCAGCTTAGCTAGCGGGAGTAATATTTTCTACGAGCAGTACTTC
.	.	TRBV7-9	TRBJ1-2	CASSLIRGGYTF	TGTGCCAGCAGCTTAATCCGGGGTGGCTACACCTTC
.	.	TRBV10-2	TRBJ1-5	CASSDMGRSNQPQHF	TGCGCCAGCAGTGATATGGGCAGGAGCAATCAGCCCCAGCATTTT
TRBD2	.	TRBV7-2	TRBJ2-2	CASSRVSGIPNTGELFF	TGTGCCAGCAGCCGAGTTAGCGGGATTCCGAACACCGGGGAGCTGTTTTTT
TRBD1	.	TRBV28	TRBJ2-7	CASSLRGQVPYEQYF	TGTGCCAGCAGTTTAAGGGGACAGGTCCCCTACGAGCAGTACTTC
.	.	TRBV11-3	TRBJ2-2	CASSLAPRTANTGELFF	TGTGCCAGCAGCTTAGCCCCAAGGACAGCGAACACCGGGGAGCTGTTTTTT
.	.	TRBV2	TRBJ2-7	CASLLASEQYF	TGTGCCAGCCTCCTAGCTTCCGAGCAGTACTTC
.	.	TRBV5-1	TRBJ2-5	CASSGSGQNQETQYF	TGCGCCAGCAGCGGGAGCGGACAGAACCAAGAGACCCAGTACTTC
.	.	TRBV30	TRBJ1-1	CAWREWTSNTEAFF	TGTGCCTGGAGAGAGTGGACATCAAACACTGAAGCTTTCTTT
.	.	TRBV2	TRBJ1-6	CASSPNNSPLHF	TGTGCCAGCAGCCCGAATAATTCACCCCTCCACTTT
.	.	TRBV11-3	TRBJ2-3	CASSLLDTQYF	TGTGCCAGCAGCTTGTTGGATACGCAGTATTTT